This TCR beta chain was recovered during a study of cytotoxic CD8 clonotypes in ibrutinib-treated CLL. Study at large: Following treatment for a median roughly twelve months, range 6 to 36, response samples were then taken. The study's findings and limits: At the start, clonality exceeded age-matched healthy donors and followed circulating CD8+ T-cell counts.

With cryopreserved PBMCs as the source, roughly 2 micrograms of genomic DNA went to TCR beta libraries. Comment on this clone: What it binds is not known.

Sequencing used immunoSEQ multiplex PCR; TCRdb keeps in-frame clones, though not all of them. The sample contains 150,000 to 200,000 clones, roughly 90% of which appear only once. The CDR3 covers 15 residues. Germline V CDR1 and CDR2: MNHNS, SASEGT. J was trimmed by 4 bases and V by 3 bases; bases with no gene match: 7. This sequence originates from a human donor with chronic lymphocytic leukemia. The chain has TRBV6-1 and TRBJ1-2; 8 positions match TRBD1. The sequencing here drew on PBMCs, taken at disease progression, from a patient treated with ibrutinib. The CDR3 reads CASSDGTGLIYGYTF. CDR3 nucleotides: TGTGCCAGCAGTGATGGGACAGGCCTAATCTATGGCTACACCTTC.